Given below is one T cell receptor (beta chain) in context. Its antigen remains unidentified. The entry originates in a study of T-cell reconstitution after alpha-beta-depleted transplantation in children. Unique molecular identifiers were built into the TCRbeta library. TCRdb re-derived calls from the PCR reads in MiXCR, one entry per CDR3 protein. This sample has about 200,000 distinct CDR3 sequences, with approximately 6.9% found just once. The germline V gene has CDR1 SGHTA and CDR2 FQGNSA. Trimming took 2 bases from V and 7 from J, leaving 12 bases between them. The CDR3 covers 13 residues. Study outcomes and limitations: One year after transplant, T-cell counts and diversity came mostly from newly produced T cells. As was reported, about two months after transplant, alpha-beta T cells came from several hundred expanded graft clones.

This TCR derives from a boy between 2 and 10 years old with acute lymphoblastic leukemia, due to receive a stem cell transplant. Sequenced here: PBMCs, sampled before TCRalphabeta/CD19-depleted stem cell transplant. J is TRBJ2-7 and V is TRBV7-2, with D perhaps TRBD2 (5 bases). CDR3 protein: CASSLRLSGEQYF. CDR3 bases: TGTGCCAGCAGCTTAAGACTATCGGGGGAGCAGTACTTC.